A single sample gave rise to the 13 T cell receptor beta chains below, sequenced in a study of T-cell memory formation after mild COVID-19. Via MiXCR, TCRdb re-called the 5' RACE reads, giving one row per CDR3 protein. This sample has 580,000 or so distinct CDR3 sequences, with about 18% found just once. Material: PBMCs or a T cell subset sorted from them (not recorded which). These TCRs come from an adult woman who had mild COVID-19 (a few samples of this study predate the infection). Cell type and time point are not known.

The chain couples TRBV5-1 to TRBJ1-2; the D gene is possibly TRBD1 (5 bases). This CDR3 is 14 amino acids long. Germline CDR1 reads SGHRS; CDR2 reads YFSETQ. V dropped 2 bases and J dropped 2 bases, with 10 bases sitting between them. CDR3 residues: CASSLGETNYGYTF. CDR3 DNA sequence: TGCGCCAGCAGCTTAGGGGAAACCAACTATGGCTACACCTTC.

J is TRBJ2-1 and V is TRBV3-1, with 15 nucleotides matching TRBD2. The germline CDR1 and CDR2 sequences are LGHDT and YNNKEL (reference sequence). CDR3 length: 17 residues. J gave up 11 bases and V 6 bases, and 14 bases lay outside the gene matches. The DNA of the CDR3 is TGTGCCAGCAGGAAGGTCGTTGGACTAGCGGGAGGGGATAAGCAGTTCTTC. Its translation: CASRKVVGLAGGDKQFF.

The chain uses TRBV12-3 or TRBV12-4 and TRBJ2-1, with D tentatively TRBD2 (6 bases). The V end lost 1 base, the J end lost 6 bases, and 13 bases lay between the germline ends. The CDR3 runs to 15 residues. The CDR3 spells CASSLVAAAINEQFF. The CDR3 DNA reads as TGTGCCAGCAGTTTAGTAGCGGCAGCTATCAATGAGCAGTTCTTC.

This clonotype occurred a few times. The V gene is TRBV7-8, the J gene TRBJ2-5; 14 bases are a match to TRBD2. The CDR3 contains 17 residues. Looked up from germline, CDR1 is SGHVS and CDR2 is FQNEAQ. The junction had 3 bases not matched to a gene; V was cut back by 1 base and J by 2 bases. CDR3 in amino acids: CASSLDGLAGGQETQYF. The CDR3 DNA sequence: TGTGCCAGCAGCTTAGACGGACTAGCGGGAGGACAAGAGACCCAGTACTTC.

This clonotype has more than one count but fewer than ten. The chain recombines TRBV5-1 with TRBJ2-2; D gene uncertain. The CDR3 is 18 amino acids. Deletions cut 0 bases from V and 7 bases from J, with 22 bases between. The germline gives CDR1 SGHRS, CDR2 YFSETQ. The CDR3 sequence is CASSLVLAAGREVGELFF. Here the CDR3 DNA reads TGCGCCAGCAGCTTGGTTCTGGCAGCTGGTCGAGAGGTCGGGGAGCTGTTTTTT.

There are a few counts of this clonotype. The CDR3: CASSLGHGSVDEQFF. The CDR3 nucleotides are TGTGCCAGCAGCTTAGGTCACGGGAGTGTCGATGAGCAGTTCTTC. The gene calls are TRBV7-9 and TRBJ2-1, with D possibly being TRBD2 (6 bases). Germline CDR1 and CDR2: SEHNR and FQNEAQ (reference sequence). Trimming shortened V by 1 base and J by 8 bases, and 15 bases separated the two germline ends. This CDR3 has 15 residues.

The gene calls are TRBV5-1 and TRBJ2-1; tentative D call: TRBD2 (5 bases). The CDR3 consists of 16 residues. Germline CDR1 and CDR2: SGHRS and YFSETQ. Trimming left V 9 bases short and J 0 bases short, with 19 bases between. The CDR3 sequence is CATRLSGDSSYNEQFF. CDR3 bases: TGCGCCACCCGACTAAGCGGCGATAGCTCCTACAATGAGCAGTTCTTC.

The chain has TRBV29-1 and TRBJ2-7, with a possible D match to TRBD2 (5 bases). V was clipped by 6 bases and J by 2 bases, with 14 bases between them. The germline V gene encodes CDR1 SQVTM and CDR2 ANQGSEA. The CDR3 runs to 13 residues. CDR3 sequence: CSVVRAEAYEQYF. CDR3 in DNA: TGCAGCGTGGTGAGGGCTGAAGCCTACGAGCAGTACTTC.

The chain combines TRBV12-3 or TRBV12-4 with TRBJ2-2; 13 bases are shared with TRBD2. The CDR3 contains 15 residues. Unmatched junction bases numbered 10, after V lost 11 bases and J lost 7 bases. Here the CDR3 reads CAGIRTSGGGGELFF. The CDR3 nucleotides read TGTGCCGGGATCAGGACTAGCGGGGGTGGCGGGGAGCTGTTTTTT.

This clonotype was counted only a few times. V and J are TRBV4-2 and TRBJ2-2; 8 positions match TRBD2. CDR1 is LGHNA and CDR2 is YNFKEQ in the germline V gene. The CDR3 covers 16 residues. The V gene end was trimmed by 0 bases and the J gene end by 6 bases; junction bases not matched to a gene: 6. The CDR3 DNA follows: TGTGCCAGCAGCCAAGATCCGGGAGGGTTGGCCGGGGAGCTGTTTTTT. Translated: CASSQDPGGLAGELFF.

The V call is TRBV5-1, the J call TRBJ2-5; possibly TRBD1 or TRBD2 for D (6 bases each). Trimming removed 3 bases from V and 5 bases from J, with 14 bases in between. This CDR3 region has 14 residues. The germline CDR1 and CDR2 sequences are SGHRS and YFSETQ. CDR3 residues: CASSWGAADETQYF. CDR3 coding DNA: TGCGCCAGCAGCTGGGGGGCTGCGGACGAGACCCAGTACTTC.

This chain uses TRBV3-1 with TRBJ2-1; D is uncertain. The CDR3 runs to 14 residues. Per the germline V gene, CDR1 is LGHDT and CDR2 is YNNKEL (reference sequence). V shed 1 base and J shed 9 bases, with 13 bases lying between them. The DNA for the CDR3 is TGTGCCAGCAGCCAAGGGACCGGACGGGCTGAGCAGTTCTTC. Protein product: CASSQGTGRAEQFF.

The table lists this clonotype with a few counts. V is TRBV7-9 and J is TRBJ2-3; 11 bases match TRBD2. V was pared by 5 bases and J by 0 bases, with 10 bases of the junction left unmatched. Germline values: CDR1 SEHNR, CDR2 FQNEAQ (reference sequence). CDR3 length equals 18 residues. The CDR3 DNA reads TGTGCCAGCAGCCGGGGAGCTACTAGCGGGAGTAGCACAGATACGCAGTATTTT. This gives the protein CASSRGATSGSSTDTQYF.